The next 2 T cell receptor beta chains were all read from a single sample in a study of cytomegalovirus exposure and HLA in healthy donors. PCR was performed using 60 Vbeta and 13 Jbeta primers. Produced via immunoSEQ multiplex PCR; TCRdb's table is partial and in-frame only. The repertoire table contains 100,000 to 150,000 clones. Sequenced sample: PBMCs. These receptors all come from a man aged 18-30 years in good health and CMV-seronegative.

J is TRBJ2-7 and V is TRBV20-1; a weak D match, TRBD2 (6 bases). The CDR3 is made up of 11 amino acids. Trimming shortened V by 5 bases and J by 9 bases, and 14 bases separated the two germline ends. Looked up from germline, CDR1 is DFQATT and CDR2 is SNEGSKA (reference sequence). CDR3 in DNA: TGCAGTGCTCAGCGGAGGCGGGGGCAGTACTTC. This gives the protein CSAQRRRGQYF.

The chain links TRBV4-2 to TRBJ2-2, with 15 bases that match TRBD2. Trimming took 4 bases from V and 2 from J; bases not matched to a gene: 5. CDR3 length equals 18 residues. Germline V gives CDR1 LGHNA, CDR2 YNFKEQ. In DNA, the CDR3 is TGTGCCAGCAGCCTTGGGACTAGCGGGGGGCCAAACACCGGGGAGCTGTTTTTT. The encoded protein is CASSLGTSGGPNTGELFF.